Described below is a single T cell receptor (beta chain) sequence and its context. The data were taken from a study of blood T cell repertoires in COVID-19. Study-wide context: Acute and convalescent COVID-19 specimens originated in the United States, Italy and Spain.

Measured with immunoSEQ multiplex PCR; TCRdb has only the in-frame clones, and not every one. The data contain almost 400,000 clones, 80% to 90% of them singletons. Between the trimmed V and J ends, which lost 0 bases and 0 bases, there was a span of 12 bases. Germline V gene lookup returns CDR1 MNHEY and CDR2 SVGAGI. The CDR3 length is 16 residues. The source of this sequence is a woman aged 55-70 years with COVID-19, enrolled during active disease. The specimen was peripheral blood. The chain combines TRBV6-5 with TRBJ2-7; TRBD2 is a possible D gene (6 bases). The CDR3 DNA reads TGTGCCAGCAGTTACTCCTGGGGGGTTAGCTCCTACGAGCAGTACTTC. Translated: CASSYSWGVSSYEQYF.